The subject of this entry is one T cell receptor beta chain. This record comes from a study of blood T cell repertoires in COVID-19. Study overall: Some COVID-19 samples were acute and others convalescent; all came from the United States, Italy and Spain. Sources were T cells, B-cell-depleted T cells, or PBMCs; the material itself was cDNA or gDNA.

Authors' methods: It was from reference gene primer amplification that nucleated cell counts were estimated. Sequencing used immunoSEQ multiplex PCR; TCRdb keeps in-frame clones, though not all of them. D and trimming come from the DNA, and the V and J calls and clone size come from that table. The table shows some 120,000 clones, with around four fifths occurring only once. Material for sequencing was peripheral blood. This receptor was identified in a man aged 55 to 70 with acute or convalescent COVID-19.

The CDR3: CASSKLAGVADTQYF. CDR3 in DNA: TGTGCCAGCAGCAAACTAGCGGGAGTGGCAGATACGCAGTATTTT. The chain has TRBV21-1 and TRBJ2-3; no DNA check was done on the table's D call, TRBD2. TRBV21-1 is given as a pseudogene. This CDR3 region has 15 residues.